This entry lists 10 T cell receptor beta chains sequenced from one sample in a study of Ad26.COV2.S vaccination and SARS-CoV-2 variants. Produced via immunoSEQ multiplex PCR; TCRdb's table is partial and in-frame only. The sample holds 510,000 or so clones, approximately 90% seen once. Documented treatment: over 15 received Ad26.COV2.S at low or high dose, single or two shots; several received placebo; per-sample allocation not given. Day 63 following the first vaccine or placebo injection was when the samples were taken. The sequenced sample was peripheral blood, obtained in a trial of Ad26.COV2.S vaccine versus placebo. The receptors shown here come from a person aged 18-65 years who received the Ad26.COV2.S COVID-19 vaccine or a placebo.

This chain connects TRBV27 to TRBJ2-7, with D perhaps matching TRBD1 or TRBD2 (5 bases each). This CDR3 spans 17 amino acids. The germline V gene encodes CDR1 MNHEY and CDR2 SMNVEV (reference sequence). V was trimmed by 5 bases and J by 4 bases, leaving 24 bases between them. The DNA for the CDR3 is TGTGCCAGCAGTGTAGCGTCCCGGGACGGCCGGCGGTACGAGCAGTACTTC. This codes for CASSVASRDGRRYEQYF.

V is TRBV30 and J is TRBJ2-7; possibly TRBD2 for D (6 bases). CDR1 is GTSNPN, CDR2 SVGIG, per germline (reference sequence). This CDR3 has 15 residues. The V and J ends lost 5 bases and 1 base respectively, with 18 bases between them. CDR3 sequence: CAWAPVSGRSYEQYF. CDR3 DNA sequence: TGTGCCTGGGCCCCTGTAAGTGGGAGGTCCTACGAGCAGTACTTC.

The genes are TRBV9 and TRBJ1-1; 8 bases agree with TRBD1. This CDR3 spans 16 amino acids. The ends lost 0 bases at V and 6 bases at J; junction bases unmatched: 10. Germline CDR1 SGDLS, CDR2 YYNGEE. CDR3: CASSVGARQGIAEAFF. CDR3 bases: TGTGCCAGCAGCGTAGGGGCAAGACAGGGGATCGCTGAAGCTTTCTTT.

The rearrangement uses TRBV27 and TRBJ2-1; D may be TRBD1 (5 bases). The CDR3 is 14 residues long. Germline CDR1 MNHEY, CDR2 SMNVEV (reference sequence). V lost 5 bases and J 8 bases, leaving 16 bases between the germline ends. The CDR3 DNA reads TGTGCCAGCAGTCCCTATAGGGGTAAGGATGAGCAGTTCTTC. Residues: CASSPYRGKDEQFF.

The chain couples TRBV29-1 to TRBJ1-1; the D gene is possibly TRBD1 (6 bases). The CDR3 sequence is 14 residues long. The germline V gene has CDR1 SQVTM and CDR2 ANQGSEA. Trimming shortened V by 7 bases and J by 2 bases, and 17 bases separated the two germline ends. CDR3 protein: CSAAQGAKNTEAFF. The CDR3 DNA reads as TGCAGCGCCGCACAGGGTGCTAAAAACACTGAAGCTTTCTTT. Full variable domain (remainder filled in from reference TRBV29-1 and TRBJ1-1): SAVISQKPSRDICQRGTSLTIQCQVDSQVTMMFWYRQQPGQSLTLIATANQGSEATYESGFVIDKFPISRPNLTFSTLTVSNMSPEDSSIYLCSAAQGAKNTEAFFGQGTRLTVV.

The chain combines TRBV5-4 with TRBJ2-5; D is unresolved. The CDR3 covers 14 residues. V gave up 0 bases and J gave up 5 bases, with 11 bases separating them. The germline CDR1 and CDR2 sequences are SGHNT and YYREEE (reference sequence). CDR3 DNA: TGTGCCAGCAGCTTGGTCGGGTTTCTGGAGACCCAGTACTTC. Protein: CASSLVGFLETQYF. Full variable domain (remainder filled in from reference TRBV5-4 and TRBJ2-5): ETGVTQSPTHLIKTRGQQVTLRCSSQSGHNTVSWYQQALGQGPQFIFQYYREEENGRGNFPPRFSGLQFPNYSSELNVNALELDDSALYLCASSLVGFLETQYFGPGTRLLVL.

This rearrangement joins TRBV19 to TRBJ2-3, with TRBD2 matching 9 bases. The CDR3 is made up of 13 amino acids. V was clipped by 10 bases and J by 6 bases; unmatched bases: 8. CDR1 is LNHDA, CDR2 SQIVND, per germline (reference sequence). CDR3 in amino acids: CATSGDSLDTQYF. Here the CDR3 DNA reads TGTGCCACTAGCGGGGACTCTTTGGATACGCAGTATTTT. Full variable domain (missing parts from reference TRBV19 and TRBJ2-3): DGGITQSPKYLFRKEGQNVTLSCEQNLNHDAMYWYRQDPGQGLRLIYYSQIVNDFQKGDIAEGYSVSREKKESFPLTVTSAQKNPTAFYLCATSGDSLDTQYFGPGTRLTVL.

This clone was seen only a few times. The chain has TRBV28 and TRBJ2-1, with D unresolved. Trimming removed 5 bases at V and 7 bases at J, with 6 bases between. CDR3 length equals 11 residues. From germline, CDR1 is MDHEN and CDR2 SYDVKM. The CDR3 DNA reads TGTGCCAGCAGTCCGAAGAATGAGCAGTTCTTC. This codes for CASSPKNEQFF.

The rearrangement uses TRBV19 and TRBJ2-7, with TRBD1 matching over 9 bases. In germline, CDR1 is LNHDA, CDR2 SQIVND (reference sequence). V lost 5 bases and J lost 7; bases outside the gene matches: 6. The CDR3 loop spans 13 amino acids. The CDR3 here is CASSPGQGIEQYF. CDR3 coding DNA: TGTGCCAGTAGTCCGGGACAGGGAATTGAGCAGTACTTC.

V gene TRBV9 combines with J gene TRBJ2-1; D possibly uses TRBD1 or TRBD2 (6 bases each). Germline V gene sequence: CDR1 SGDLS, CDR2 YYNGEE. Trimming left V 0 bases short and J 9 bases short, with 10 bases between. This CDR3 has 13 residues. In nucleotides, the CDR3 is TGTGCCAGCAGCGTAGTGGGGGGCGGTGAGCAGTTCTTC. It encodes CASSVVGGGEQFF.